This TCR beta chain stems from a study of T cell clonotyping in hematopoietic cell transplantation. Generated by immunoSEQ multiplex PCR, the TCRdb table keeps only in-frame clones and is missing some. This sample has about 3,900 clones, with approximately 93% found just once. CDR1 is SQVTM, CDR2 ANQGSEA, per germline. Trimming stripped 5 bases from V and 2 bases from J, with 7 bases between. The CDR3 has 11 residues. The chain combines TRBV29-1 with TRBJ2-7; no definite D call. This TCR was sampled from a male patient aged 65-79 years who had an allogeneic stem cell transplant from an unrelated donor, so T cells may come from the graft donor. Some clones in this sample may be carry-over from other donors' samples. The source was peripheral blood mononuclear cells, collected 30 days after allogeneic stem cell transplant. CDR3 nucleotides: TGCAGCGTTACAAGAACCTACGAGCAGTACTTC. Residues: CSVTRTYEQYF.